The entry below describes one T cell receptor (beta chain). The antigen remains unidentified. This sample was included in a study of beta chain features in type 1 diabetes. The study's findings and limits: Cells with high TCR expression could be over-represented when cDNA is sequenced.

After removal of 7 bases from V and 6 bases from J, the junction contained 4 bases not matched to a gene. CDR3 size: 13 residues. CDR1 and CDR2 (germline): MNHEY, SVGAGI. Expressed TCRB transcripts were sequenced because the entire RNA isolate underwent reverse transcription. Only in-frame clones appear in the TCRdb table, and some are missing; sequencing was by immunoSEQ multiplex PCR. The data contain some 150,000 clones, around a tenth of them singletons. The sequence was obtained from a man between 18 and 35 years old in good health. The sequenced sample was central memory CD4+ T cells from blood. The rearrangement uses TRBV6-5 and TRBJ2-1; 9 nucleotides match TRBD1. In DNA form, the CDR3 reads TGTGCCAGCAAACTGACAGGGGGCAATGAGCAGTTCTTC. Its protein product is CASKLTGGNEQFF.